This T cell receptor beta chain comes out of a study of blood T cell repertoires in COVID-19. TCRdb's table, derived via immunoSEQ multiplex PCR, lists solely in-frame clones and lacks some. The sample holds approximately 40,000 clones; 80% to 90% are singletons and the top ten take roughly 13%. The CDR3 loop spans 15 amino acids. V lost 0 bases and J lost 3, with 9 bases in between. Germline CDR1 reads SGHNT; CDR2 reads YYREEE (reference sequence). Material: peripheral blood. The TCR originated in a human donor in a cohort sampled during active COVID-19. This sequence joins TRBV5-4 and TRBJ1-4; D is perhaps TRBD1 (5 bases). CDR3 in amino acids: CASSLDTGSNEKLFF. CDR3 coding DNA: TGTGCCAGCAGCTTGGATACAGGCTCTAATGAAAAACTGTTTTTT.